The 20 T cell receptor beta chains presented below share a single source sample, sequenced in a study of blood T cell repertoires in COVID-19. Sequencing used immunoSEQ multiplex PCR; TCRdb keeps in-frame clones, though not all of them. Of approximately 250,000 clones listed, roughly 82% are singletons. The sequenced material came from peripheral blood. The source of these receptors is a man in his forties or fifties who had recovered from COVID-19.

The rearrangement joins TRBV27 to TRBJ1-2; D is possibly TRBD1 (6 bases). Trimming left V 3 bases short and J 3 bases short, with 8 bases between. The germline CDR1 and CDR2 sequences are MNHEY and SMNVEV (reference sequence). The CDR3 has 13 residues. CDR3 sequence (DNA): TGTGCCAGCAGTTTGAAGGGGGACTATGGCTACACCTTC. As protein: CASSLKGDYGYTF.

This clone has only a few counts. V and J are TRBV2 and TRBJ1-2, with a weak D call TRBD1 (6 bases). Germline loops: CDR1 SNHLY, CDR2 FYNNEI. Deletions cut 4 bases from V and 7 bases from J, with 16 bases between. The CDR3 spans 14 residues. CDR3 in amino acids: CASSVVKATGGYTF. CDR3 nucleotides: TGTGCCAGCAGTGTGGTAAAGGCGACAGGTGGCTACACCTTC.

The V and J genes are TRBV20-1 and TRBJ2-7, with TRBD1 as a possible D gene (6 bases). Germline CDR1 is DFQATT and CDR2 is SNEGSKA (reference sequence). The CDR3 loop spans 14 amino acids. Trimming left V 4 bases short and J 2 bases short, with 15 bases between. This CDR3 is CSAIDQGRPYEQYF. The CDR3 DNA is TGCAGTGCTATTGATCAGGGGAGACCCTACGAGCAGTACTTC.

The rearrangement uses TRBV11-2 and TRBJ2-7; D is perhaps TRBD1 (6 bases). The CDR3 sequence is 14 residues long. With 4 bases removed from V and 2 bases from J, the gap between germline ends came to 12 bases. The germline V gene encodes CDR1 SGHAT and CDR2 FQNNGV. The CDR3 protein is CASSSWTDPYEQYF. CDR3 nucleotide sequence: TGTGCCAGCAGCTCTTGGACAGACCCCTACGAGCAGTACTTC.

This clone was counted a few times. The chain links TRBV29-1 to TRBJ1-1; D is unclear. Germline CDR1 is SQVTM and CDR2 is ANQGSEA. The CDR3 covers 11 residues. V was pared by 5 bases and J by 0 bases, with 4 bases between. Here the CDR3 DNA reads TGCAGCGTTCAGGTGAACACTGAAGCTTTCTTT. It yields the protein CSVQVNTEAFF.

This clone was seen only a few times. J is TRBJ2-2 and V is TRBV6-5, with 9 bases fitting TRBD2. This CDR3 region has 15 residues. V shed 2 bases and J 6 bases; nucleotides not matched to a gene: 4. Looked up from germline, CDR1 is MNHEY and CDR2 is SVGAGI. CDR3: CASSYTGTSPGELFF. The CDR3 coding sequence is TGTGCCAGCAGTTACACTGGGACTAGCCCCGGGGAGCTGTTTTTT.

This chain links TRBV5-1 with TRBJ2-7; TRBD1 agrees at 8 bases. Trimming at V came to 3 bases and at J to 5 bases, leaving 10 bases not matched to a gene. Germline V CDR1 and CDR2: SGHRS, YFSETQ. The CDR3 spans 15 residues. CDR3 nucleotides: TGCGCCAGCAGCTCAACCGGACAGGGCTTCGACGAGCAGTACTTC. This sequence encodes CASSSTGQGFDEQYF.

The V call is TRBV6-5, the J call TRBJ2-1; TRBD1 might be the D (5 bases). V was shortened by 7 bases and J by 10 bases, with 17 bases between the two germline ends. This CDR3 is built from 13 residues. Germline CDR1 is MNHEY and CDR2 is SVGAGI. This CDR3 reads CASTTPGRVEQFF. In DNA, the CDR3 is TGTGCCAGCACAACCCCAGGGCGCGTCGAGCAGTTCTTC.

The chain recombines TRBV6-5 with TRBJ1-3, with D maybe TRBD1 (5 bases). Germline lookup yields CDR1 MNHEY and CDR2 SVGAGI. The CDR3 has 14 amino acids. V was shortened by 6 bases and J by 1 base, with 10 bases between the two germline ends. This CDR3 reads CASSLGGSGNTIYF. DNA of the CDR3: TGTGCCAGCAGCCTCGGGGGATCTGGAAACACCATATATTTT.

This clone is a singleton in its sample. The rearrangement links TRBV6-2 or TRBV6-3 to TRBJ2-4; 10 nucleotides align to TRBD1. V was pared by 5 bases and J by 16 bases, with 5 bases of the junction left unmatched. The germline V gene encodes CDR1 MNHEY and CDR2 SVGEGT. The CDR3 has 11 amino acids. The CDR3: CASSRGQGVYF. DNA for the CDR3: TGTGCCAGCAGTCGCGGACAGGGGGTATACTTC.

The rearrangement uses TRBV18 and TRBJ1-1; D is uncertain. Germline V gene sequence: CDR1 KGHSH, CDR2 LQKENI. The CDR3 covers 15 residues. Trimming removed 3 bases from V and 2 bases from J, with 13 bases in between. The DNA of the CDR3 is TGTGCCAGCTCACCCAGGAAAAGCCAAAACACTGAAGCTTTCTTT. It encodes CASSPRKSQNTEAFF.

The CDR3 sequence: CASSLVVSRDAGELFF. For the CDR3, the DNA is TGCGCCAGCAGCTTGGTGGTGTCGCGGGACGCCGGGGAGCTGTTTTTT. The chain employs TRBV5-1 and TRBJ2-2; maybe TRBD2 (6 bases). The V and J ends lost 0 bases and 6 bases respectively, with 15 bases between them. This CDR3 contains 16 residues. Germline CDR1 and CDR2: SGHRS and YFSETQ.

CDR3 in DNA: TGCGCCAGCAGCTCGGGCGACAGTAACTATGGCTACACCTTC. The encoded protein is CASSSGDSNYGYTF. V gene TRBV5-1 combines with J gene TRBJ1-2; weak D call: TRBD1 (5 bases). Trimming removed 3 bases at V and 1 base at J, with 10 bases between. This CDR3 has 14 amino acids. The germline V gene has CDR1 SGHRS and CDR2 YFSETQ.

The V call is TRBV4-3, the J call TRBJ2-3; TRBD2 matches at 8 bases. The V gene end was trimmed by 0 bases and the J gene end by 3 bases; junction bases not matched to a gene: 8. In germline, CDR1 is LGHNA, CDR2 YSLEER. The CDR3 covers 17 residues. DNA of the CDR3: TGCGCCAGCAGCCAAGATTGGGCGGGAGGCTTTACAGATACGCAGTATTTT. Its protein is CASSQDWAGGFTDTQYF.

The chain links TRBV6-6 to TRBJ2-5; TRBD2 matches at 8 bases. J gave up 4 bases and V 2 bases, and 6 bases lay outside the gene matches. The germline V gene encodes CDR1 MNHNY and CDR2 SVGAGI (reference sequence). This CDR3 region has 15 residues. The CDR3 loop reads CASSYVVAGRETQYF. In DNA, the CDR3 is TGTGCCAGCAGTTACGTGGTAGCGGGAAGAGAGACCCAGTACTTC.

The gene calls are TRBV5-1 and TRBJ1-1, with D possibly being TRBD1 (6 bases). The germline gives CDR1 SGHRS, CDR2 YFSETQ. This CDR3 region has 13 residues. The V gene lost 3 bases and the J gene lost 6 bases, with 12 bases spanning the gap. The CDR3 loop reads CASSSSRGPEAFF. CDR3 DNA: TGCGCCAGCAGCTCTTCCAGGGGACCTGAAGCTTTCTTT.

The chain uses TRBV6-6 and TRBJ2-3, with D maybe TRBD2 (7 bases). The CDR3 is 15 residues long. Trimming took off 10 bases at V and 3 bases at J, with 20 bases between the two ends. The V gene's germline CDR1 is MNHNY and CDR2 SVGAGI (reference sequence). The CDR3 reads CATAWGGGETDTQYF. CDR3 coding DNA: TGTGCCACCGCCTGGGGAGGGGGAGAGACAGATACGCAGTATTTT.

In its sample, this clone was seen once. Different DNA sequences within this sample yield the same CDR3. This rearrangement joins TRBV6-1 to TRBJ2-3; TRBD2 agrees at 7 bases. Germline trimming cut 1 base from V and 2 bases from J; bases unmatched to any gene: 3. The length of the CDR3 is 15 residues. Germline lookup yields CDR1 MNHNS and CDR2 SASEGT. CDR3 amino acids: CASSEGAGSTDTQYF. The CDR3 DNA reads as TGTGCCAGCAGTGAAGGAGCGGGGTCCACAGATACGCAGTATTTT.

This clone was found once. The chain couples TRBV30 to TRBJ2-5, with 9 bases aligning to TRBD1. This CDR3 is built from 15 residues. Germline V lookup: CDR1 GTSNPN, CDR2 SVGIG (reference sequence). Trimming cost V 3 bases and J 1 base; bases outside gene matches: 6. CDR3 DNA: TGTGCCTGGAGACCCGGGACAGGGTTCCAAGAGACCCAGTACTTC. Translation gives CAWRPGTGFQETQYF.

The chain combines TRBV20-1 with TRBJ2-2; TRBD2 agrees at 9 bases. CDR3 size: 17 residues. The V segment lost 3 bases and the J segment 3 bases; nucleotides outside the gene matches: 11. The germline V gene encodes CDR1 DFQATT and CDR2 SNEGSKA (reference sequence). CDR3 sequence reads: CSASRLAGVLDTGELFF. CDR3 bases: TGCAGTGCTAGTAGGTTAGCGGGAGTTCTTGACACCGGGGAGCTGTTTTTT.